One sample yielded the 10 T cell receptor beta chains listed below, sequenced in a study of control samples from healthy donors and cancer patients. Profiling relied on immunoSEQ multiplex PCR, and the TCRdb table lists in-frame clones only, not all of them. The sample includes 130,000 to 150,000 clones, approximately 91% seen only once; the top ten take about 3.2%. The sample taken for sequencing was blood. All receptors derive from a man in his thirties or forties in good health.

This clone was counted once. The chain combines TRBV5-1 with TRBJ1-3; TRBD1 agrees at 10 bases. CDR3 length equals 15 residues. Trimming took 4 bases from V and 0 from J; bases not matched to a gene: 1. CDR1 and CDR2 (germline): SGHRS, YFSETQ. CDR3 in amino acids: CASSGTGDSGNTIYF. In nucleotides, the CDR3 is TGCGCCAGCAGCGGGACAGGGGACTCTGGAAACACCATATATTTT.

The rearrangement uses TRBV11-2 and TRBJ1-4, with 7 bases that match TRBD1. J gave up 8 bases and V 1 base, and 4 bases lay outside the gene matches. Germline CDR1 is SGHAT and CDR2 is FQNNGV. This CDR3 has 14 residues. The CDR3 DNA is TGTGCCAGCAGCTTAGTTACGACAGGGGAAAAACTGTTTTTT. It translates to CASSLVTTGEKLFF.

The rearrangement links TRBV6-2 or TRBV6-3 to TRBJ1-1; a possible D gene is TRBD1 (6 bases). Germline V CDR1 and CDR2: MNHEY, SVGEGT. The CDR3 is made up of 15 amino acids. Trimming took 0 bases from V and 4 from J, leaving 12 bases between them. The CDR3 bases are TGTGCCAGCAGTTACTCGGGGGCGCTGAGCACTGAAGCTTTCTTT. This sequence encodes CASSYSGALSTEAFF.

This chain connects TRBV18 to TRBJ1-1, with D unclear. V lost 2 bases and J lost 1, with 11 bases in between. The CDR3 length is 15 residues. Germline lookup yields CDR1 KGHSH and CDR2 LQKENI. Here the CDR3 reads CASSPSDLPNTEAFF. CDR3 coding DNA: TGTGCCAGCTCACCATCCGACTTACCGAACACTGAAGCTTTCTTT. The full variable domain, with the rest looked up from reference TRBV18 and TRBJ1-1, is NAGVMQNPRHLVRRRGQEARLRCSPMKGHSHVYWYRQLPEEGLKFMVYLQKENIIDESGMPKERFSAEFPKEGPSILRIQQVVRGDSAAYFCASSPSDLPNTEAFFGQGTRLTVV.

The chain combines TRBV11-1 with TRBJ2-2; no firm D call. The germline V gene encodes CDR1 SGHAT and CDR2 FQDESV (reference sequence). The CDR3 runs 15 residues. V lost 2 bases, J lost 2 bases, and 9 bases lay in between. CDR3 nucleotides: TGTGCCAGCAGCTTACGTTGGAGCAACACCGGGGAGCTGTTTTTT. It is translated as CASSLRWSNTGELFF.

This sequence joins TRBV5-1 and TRBJ1-2; 8 bases line up with TRBD1. This CDR3 is 14 amino acids long. Germline V gives CDR1 SGHRS, CDR2 YFSETQ. The ends lost 4 bases at V and 7 bases at J; junction bases unmatched: 9. The CDR3 sequence: CASSRGTGESGYTF. The CDR3 DNA is TGCGCCAGCAGCCGCGGGACAGGAGAAAGTGGCTACACCTTC.

The chain is built from TRBV11-2 and TRBJ1-1; D uncertain. CDR3 size: 12 residues. The V end was cut by 0 bases, the J end by 11 bases, with 10 bases between. In germline, CDR1 is SGHAT, CDR2 FQNNGV. In DNA form, the CDR3 reads TGTGCCAGCAGCTTAGATATGAGGGCTGCTTTCTTT. The encoded protein is CASSLDMRAAFF.

The chain carries TRBV14 and TRBJ1-1; TRBD1 aligns across 8 bases. This CDR3 has 12 residues. Trimming removed 5 bases from V and 4 bases from J; junction bases left unmatched: 0. Germline V lookup: CDR1 SGHDN, CDR2 FVKESK. CDR3 sequence (DNA): TGTGCCAGCAGCGACAGGGGCACTGAAGCTTTCTTT. This codes for CASSDRGTEAFF.

This chain's CDR3 is CKYRGRFYNQPQHF. CDR3 nucleotides: TGCAAATACCGAGGCAGATTTTACAATCAGCCCCAGCATTTT. The V and J genes are TRBV29-1 and TRBJ1-5; D uncertain. Germline CDR1 SQVTM, CDR2 ANQGSEA. This CDR3 has 14 residues.

CDR3 coding DNA: TGTGCCAGCAGCTTCGGGACAGGGGTAACCGAGGGCCTGTTTTTT. Its translation is CASSFGTGVTEGLFF. The V gene is TRBV7-9, the J gene TRBJ1-4, with 10 bases identical to TRBD1. The junction had 12 bases not matched to a gene; V was cut back by 3 bases and J by 14 bases. Per the germline V gene, CDR1 is SEHNR and CDR2 is FQNEAQ (reference sequence). This CDR3 is 15 amino acids long.